Listed here are 13 T cell receptor beta chains from one sample, sequenced in a study of identical twins. TCRdb reprocessed the 5' RACE reads via MiXCR and lists one record per CDR3 protein. The data contain 700,000 or so distinct CDR3 sequences, 8.5% to 9.5% of them seen just once; the ten biggest clones take up 0.85% to 1%. These data are also associated with another study on yellow fever vaccine responses in identical twins.

Material: PBMCs. These receptors all stem from a young woman in good health.

This clonotype was detected many times. The V and J genes are TRBV4-3 and TRBJ2-3; 8 positions match TRBD2. Germline trimming cut 1 base from V and 1 base from J; bases unmatched to any gene: 4. The CDR3 is made up of 16 amino acids. Germline CDR1 and CDR2: LGHNA and YSLEER. Here the CDR3 reads CASSQVTSGGTDTQYF. The CDR3 nucleotides are TGCGCCAGCAGCCAAGTTACTAGCGGTGGCACAGATACGCAGTATTTT.

In its sample, this clonotype was seen many times. CDR3 DNA: TGCGCCAGCAGCCAGTCGTTTTCCCTAAGAGAGACCCAGTACTTC. It codes for CASSQSFSLRETQYF. This chain connects TRBV4-3 to TRBJ2-5; D is uncertain. The V end lost 3 bases, the J end lost 4 bases, and 15 bases lay between the germline ends. The CDR3 has 15 amino acids. Germline V lookup: CDR1 LGHNA, CDR2 YSLEER.

This clonotype was picked up many times. This chain uses TRBV11-2 with TRBJ2-5; TRBD1 aligns across 7 bases. The J segment lost 1 base and the V segment lost 6 bases, leaving 11 bases of the junction unmatched. CDR1 is SGHAT, CDR2 FQNNGV, per germline. The CDR3 loop spans 16 amino acids. The CDR3 DNA reads as TGTGCCAGCAGTTACAGGGGCGGAAAAGCCCAAGAGACCCAGTACTTC. Protein product: CASSYRGGKAQETQYF.

This clonotype was counted at least ten times. This rearrangement joins TRBV20-1 to TRBJ2-7; 7 bases align to TRBD2. With 2 bases clipped from V and 4 bases from J, the junction kept 11 bases outside the gene matches. CDR3 length: 15 residues. Germline V gives CDR1 DFQATT, CDR2 SNEGSKA (reference sequence). The CDR3 DNA is TGCAGTGCTAGACCGCGTCAGACTAGCTGGTACGAGCAGTACTTC. Protein: CSARPRQTSWYEQYF.

A few counts support this clonotype. The rearrangement links TRBV7-6 to TRBJ2-5; D is possibly TRBD1 (6 bases). Germline lookup yields CDR1 SGHVS and CDR2 FNYEAQ. This CDR3 spans 14 amino acids. V was pared by 5 bases and J by 5 bases, with 15 bases between. For the CDR3, the DNA is TGTGCCAGCAGCGAAATTGGGACACGGGAGACCCAGTACTTC. Translating gives CASSEIGTRETQYF.

On this clonotype: Given a much more abundant clone one base away, this may be a read error. Likely a read error: the CDR3 ends without its conserved phenylalanine or tryptophan. The chain employs TRBV10-3 and TRBJ2-1; 10 nucleotides match TRBD2. V was pared by 8 bases and J by 7 bases, with 5 bases of the junction left unmatched. This CDR3 has 13 residues. Germline values: CDR1 ENHRY, CDR2 SYGVKD. The CDR3 DNA follows: TGTGCCATCCAAGAGCGGGGGGGGAATGAGCAGTTCTCC. This sequence encodes CAIQERGGNEQFS.

This clonotype was seen many times. The CDR3 spells CAISGREGQGSYEQYF. The CDR3, as DNA: TGTGCCATCAGTGGCCGAGAGGGACAGGGGTCCTACGAGCAGTACTTC. The chain combines TRBV10-3 with TRBJ2-7; 10 bases are a match to TRBD1. This CDR3 comprises 16 residues. Germline V gene sequence: CDR1 ENHRY, CDR2 SYGVKD. Germline trimming cut 4 bases from V and 1 base from J; bases unmatched to any gene: 7.

In this sample, this clonotype turned up a few times. CDR3 sequence: CAKSPSRNTGELFF. Here the CDR3 DNA reads TGTGCCAAGTCGCCTAGCCGGAACACCGGGGAGCTGTTTTTT. The chain is built from TRBV14 and TRBJ2-2; tentatively, D is TRBD2 (5 bases). Trimming pared 10 bases from V and 1 base from J, leaving 13 bases between. This CDR3 spans 14 amino acids. Per the germline V gene, CDR1 is SGHDN and CDR2 is FVKESK.

This clonotype was detected ten times or more. The chain joins TRBV25-1 to TRBJ2-7, with D perhaps matching TRBD2 (6 bases). The germline CDR1 and CDR2 sequences are MGHDK and SYGVNS. The CDR3 covers 18 residues. V was trimmed by 4 bases and J by 2 bases, leaving 24 bases between them. The CDR3, as DNA: TGTGCCAGCAGTGCCCTCCGGAGGGAGAATATACTACCCTACGAGCAGTACTTC. Its translation is CASSALRRENILPYEQYF.

There are many counts of this clonotype. The V and J genes are TRBV25-1 and TRBJ2-7, with D possibly being TRBD1 or TRBD2 (5 bases each). The CDR3 sequence is 15 residues long. Deletions cut 3 bases from V and 2 bases from J, with 14 bases between. Germline values: CDR1 MGHDK, CDR2 SYGVNS. The DNA of the CDR3 is TGTGCCAGCAGTGAGTCCGGGACGAATACCTACGAGCAGTACTTC. Translating gives CASSESGTNTYEQYF.

The table lists this clonotype with a few counts. The chain couples TRBV10-3 to TRBJ2-6; TRBD1 aligns across 9 bases. Germline CDR1 and CDR2: ENHRY and SYGVKD. The CDR3 extends over 17 amino acids. Trimming took 2 bases from V and 0 from J; bases not matched to a gene: 2. The CDR3 region has the DNA TGTGCCATCAGTGAGGGACAGGGGCACTCTGGGGCCAACGTCCTGACTTTC. Amino acids: CAISEGQGHSGANVLTF.

The J gene is TRBJ2-7, the V gene TRBV24-1; TRBD1 agrees at 7 bases. V shed 4 bases, J shed 2 bases, and the junction held 10 bases outside the gene matches. CDR1 is KGHDR, CDR2 SFDVKD, per germline. The CDR3 totals 16 residues. The CDR3 DNA follows: TGTGCCACCAGTGACCCCCGGGACAGAGAACCCTACGAGCAGTACTTC. Its protein is CATSDPRDREPYEQYF.

This clonotype was picked up many times. V usage is TRBV11-1 and J usage is TRBJ2-7, with D possibly being TRBD1 (5 bases). The CDR3 contains 12 residues. Trimming left V 5 bases short and J 5 bases short, with 10 bases between. Germline V CDR1 and CDR2: SGHAT, FQDESV (reference sequence). CDR3 sequence reads: CASSPQGHEQYF. For the CDR3, the DNA is TGTGCCAGCAGCCCGCAGGGCCACGAGCAGTACTTC.